This is a list of T cell receptor beta chains from one sample in a study of T cell responses to AZD1222 COVID-19 vaccine. Here immunoSEQ multiplex PCR was the method, and the copy in TCRdb shows in-frame clones only, minus some. Of about 170,000 clones in the sample, 85% to 90% are singletons; the top ten hold under 2%. The sequencing used peripheral blood, collected on day 0 of AZD1222 vaccination. The receptors were sampled from an adult in good health. CDR3s include the opening cysteine and the closing phenylalanine or tryptophan. A D gene is named only where the DNA matches it firmly. Clone size is shown for a subset of rows, as once, few, many or a class of expanded clone.

d_call j_call clone_size v_call cdr3_nt cdr3_aa
TRBD1 TRBJ1-6 once TRBV6-5 TGTGCCAGCAGGGCGACAGGGGGAAATAATTCACCCCTCCACTTT CASRATGGNNSPLHF
. TRBJ1-2 . TRBV7-8 TGTGCCAGCAGCTTATCACAGGGTGGCTATGGCTACACCTTC CASSLSQGGYGYTF
. TRBJ1-3 . TRBV19 TGTGCCAGTAGTATAGATCGAAGGACATCCCGATCCGGAAACACCATATATTTT CASSIDRRTSRSGNTIYF
. TRBJ2-2 few TRBV6-5 TGTGCCAGCACCCAAGTTGGCGGGATCACCGGGGAGCTGTTTTTT CASTQVGGITGELFF
. TRBJ1-5 . TRBV9 TGTGCCAGCAGCGTATCCGGCCAAGGGGGTCAGCCCCAGCATTTT CASSVSGQGGQPQHF
TRBD1 TRBJ2-7 . TRBV13 TGTGCCAGCAGCCCATCACAGGGGGGCGAGCAGTACTTC CASSPSQGGEQYF
. TRBJ1-1 . TRBV6-5 TGTGCCAGCAGACTAATAACAGAGAACACTGAAGCTTTCTTT CASRLITENTEAFF
. TRBJ1-2 . TRBV30 TGTGCCTGGAGTGTAGCGGACTACGAATCCACCTTC CAWSVADYESTF
TRBD2 TRBJ2-7 . TRBV7-2 TGTGCCAGCAGCTTAGGAGGCGGGAGTTACGAGCAGTACTTC CASSLGGGSYEQYF
. TRBJ1-4 . TRBV6-1 TGTGCCAGCAGTGAAGGAATGAGACGGGGAAATGAAAAACTGTTTTTT CASSEGMRRGNEKLFF
. TRBJ1-1 . TRBV28 TGTGCCAGCAGGCCCCCGGGACAAAGTTCGACTGAAGCTTTCTTT CASRPPGQSSTEAFF
TRBD2 TRBJ2-5 . TRBV2 TGTGCCAGCAGATCGATACTAGCGGGGGCCGGAGAGACCCAGTACTTC CASRSILAGAGETQYF
. TRBJ2-1 . TRBV4-1 TGCGCCAGCAGCCAAAGCCGGGGGGCCCATGAGCAGTTCTTC CASSQSRGAHEQFF
. TRBJ2-1 . TRBV6-2/TRBV6-3 TGTGCCAGCAGTTACTCGAGTACGGGACTGCAGTTCTTC CASSYSSTGLQFF
. TRBJ2-2 . TRBV29-1 TGCAGCGTAGATACTAGCAACACCGGGGAGCTGTTTTTT CSVDTSNTGELFF
TRBD1 TRBJ2-5 . TRBV7-2 TGTGCCAGCAGCTGGGGACAGGGGGCAGGGGAGACCCAGTACTTC CASSWGQGAGETQYF
TRBD2 TRBJ2-1 . TRBV13 TGTGCCAGCAGCCTGACGGGACTAGCCTACAATGAGCAGTTCTTC CASSLTGLAYNEQFF
. TRBJ1-6 . TRBV7-2 TGTGCCAGCCGCCGTTTGTGGGGGCGCAATTCACCCCTCCACTTT CASRRLWGRNSPLHF
. TRBJ1-6 once TRBV18 TGTGCCAGCTCCCTCTATAATTCACCCCTCCACTTT CASSLYNSPLHF
TRBD1 TRBJ2-5 once TRBV2 TGTGCCAGCAGAGCCTCACGAACACAGGGGAGCCAAGAGACCCAGTACTTC CASRASRTQGSQETQYF
. TRBJ2-7 medium-sized TRBV27 TGTGCCAGCATATCAGGGATCGACGAGCAGTACTTC CASISGIDEQYF
. TRBJ1-2 few TRBV5-5 TGTGCCAGCAGCTCGACAGGAGCTTATGGCTACACCTTC CASSSTGAYGYTF
. TRBJ1-5 . TRBV18 TGTGCCAGCTCACCTACGGGGCCAATTAAGCTCTTTTTT CASSPTGPIKLFF
TRBD1 TRBJ1-5 few TRBV6-5 TGTGCCAGCAGTCCCGGACAGGTCAATCAGCCCCAGCATTTT CASSPGQVNQPQHF
. TRBJ1-3 . TRBV3-1/TRBV3-2 TGTGCCAGCAGCCAATTCGTGGGGGGGCTTGCTGGAAACACCATATATTTT CASSQFVGGLAGNTIYF
. TRBJ2-2 . TRBV19 TGTGCCAGCACAGCTAATCTAAACACCGGGGAGCTGTTTTTT CASTANLNTGELFF
TRBD1 TRBJ2-2 . TRBV3-1/TRBV3-2 TGTGCCAGCAGCCAAGATCGGGGTAGGGGGCGTCTGACCGGGGAGCTGTTTTTT CASSQDRGRGRLTGELFF
. TRBJ1-5 . TRBV6-6 TGTGCCAGCAGTGAAAGCTCGCCCCAGCATTTT CASSESSPQHF
. TRBJ2-5 . TRBV25-1 TGTGCCAGCACGGGCCTCGGGACCCAAGAGACCCAGTACTTC CASTGLGTQETQYF
. TRBJ1-1 . TRBV7-3 TGTGCCAGCAGCTTGGGACCCCAGGATTTGGAAGCTTTCTTT CASSLGPQDLEAFF
. TRBJ2-3 once TRBV10-1 TGCGCCAGCAGTGAGTCTAGGGCTGGGGATACGCAGTATTTT CASSESRAGDTQYF
TRBD2 TRBJ2-1 . TRBV19 TGTGCCAGTAGTATAGCTAGCGGGAGGAAATACAATGAGCAGTTCTTC CASSIASGRKYNEQFF
. TRBJ1-2 . TRBV7-9 TGTGCCAGCCACGGCCAGGGCTCAAACTTC CASHGQGSNF
TRBD1 TRBJ2-1 . TRBV27 TGTGCCAGCAGTACCAGACAGGGGGGCTCCTACAATGAGCAGTTCTTC CASSTRQGGSYNEQFF
TRBD1 TRBJ1-3 . TRBV6-5 TGTGCCAGCAGCCCGGACAGGTCCTCTGGAAACACCATATATTTT CASSPDRSSGNTIYF
. TRBJ2-7 . TRBV11-3 TGTGCCAGCAGCTTAAATAACATAATGGACGAGCAGTACTTC CASSLNNIMDEQYF
. TRBJ2-6 . TRBV15 TGTGCCACCAGCAGACCATATGGGGGATTATCCTCTAGCTCTGGGGCCAACGTCCTGACTTTC CATSRPYGGLSSSSGANVLTF
. TRBJ1-5 . TRBV30 TGTGCCTGTTCGGGGGGCCTTAATCAGCCCCAGCATTTT CACSGGLNQPQHF
. TRBJ1-2 . TRBV5-4 TGTGCCAGCAGCTTGGTCGGGGGGCAGAACTATGGCTACACCTTC CASSLVGGQNYGYTF
. TRBJ1-1 once TRBV3-1/TRBV3-2 TGTGCCAGCAGCCAAGTGACCCAGGGCCGGAACACTGAAGCTTTCTTT CASSQVTQGRNTEAFF
. TRBJ2-7 . TRBV5-6 TGTGCCAGCAGTCCGACAAGGCCGGGGCCCAGGGTCTCCTACGAGCAGTACTTC CASSPTRPGPRVSYEQYF
. TRBJ1-1 . TRBV3-1/TRBV3-2 TGTGCCAGCAGGTCCACACGGGTCGCTGAAGCTTTCTTT CASRSTRVAEAFF
. TRBJ1-2 . TRBV28 TGTGCCAGCACCATTGGGACGGCTAGAATCCGCCGTGGCTACACCTTC CASTIGTARIRRGYTF
. TRBJ2-6 . TRBV7-9 TGTGCCAGCAGCTGGACAGAGGTTTCCTCTGGGGCCAACGTCCTGACTTTC CASSWTEVSSGANVLTF
TRBD2 TRBJ2-5 . TRBV28 TGTGCCAGCAGTTGGGTAGGGGTCAGCGGGAACGTTATTGAAGAGACCCAGTACTTC CASSWVGVSGNVIEETQYF
. TRBJ2-2 . TRBV9 TGTGCCAGCAGCTTGAGAAGGGCTACCGGGGAGCTGTTTTTT CASSLRRATGELFF
. TRBJ1-1 . TRBV4-3 TGCGCCAGCAGCCAAGATACATCGAACACTGAAGCTTTCTTT CASSQDTSNTEAFF
. TRBJ2-7 . TRBV5-6 TGTGCCAGCAGCTTGGCCAACTCCTACGAGCAGTACTTC CASSLANSYEQYF
. TRBJ2-1 . TRBV5-1 TGCGCCAGCAGCTCCCGCGGATTAGGACAGTTCTCCTACAATGAGCAGTTCTTC CASSSRGLGQFSYNEQFF
. TRBJ1-3 . TRBV6-6 TGTGCCAGCAGTCGATTGGCAGGACTCAGCTCTGGAAACACCATATATTTT CASSRLAGLSSGNTIYF